These T cell receptor beta chains were read from a single sample in a study of blood T cell repertoires in COVID-19. TCRdb keeps only in-frame clones here, not all; method: immunoSEQ multiplex PCR. The sample lists about 25,000 clones, around 87% occurring once. The sample consisted of peripheral blood. All receptors derive from a middle-aged man with active COVID-19. The CDR3 runs from the conserved cysteine through the conserved F or W. D genes are given only for firm matches. The size entry is marked missing in some rows and otherwise reads once, few, many or a size class.

cdr3_aa cdr3_nt j_call v_call clone_size d_call
CASSLRSQDRAGAYQPQHF TGTGCCAGCAGCTTGCGCTCCCAGGACAGGGCCGGGGCCTATCAGCCCCAGCATTTT TRBJ1-5 TRBV5-6 . TRBD1
CASSQPPGYEQYF TGTGCCAGCAGCCAACCCCCAGGGTACGAGCAGTACTTC TRBJ2-7 TRBV28 once .
CATSRESGYNEQFF TGTGCCACCAGCAGAGAGTCAGGGTACAATGAGCAGTTCTTC TRBJ2-1 TRBV15 . .
CASSAADTQYF TGTGCTAGTTCCGCAGCAGATACGCAGTATTTT TRBJ2-3 TRBV12-5 . .
CASRGLALTIVGYEQYF TGTGCCAGCAGGGGACTAGCCCTCACCATCGTGGGCTACGAGCAGTACTTC TRBJ2-7 TRBV6-4 . TRBD2
CASSIVLGTMGTDTQYF TGTGCCAGTAGTATAGTTCTAGGAACAATGGGCACAGATACGCAGTATTTT TRBJ2-3 TRBV19 . .
CASRYSGANVLTF TGTGCCAGCAGGTATTCTGGGGCCAACGTCCTGACTTTC TRBJ2-6 TRBV12-3/TRBV12-4 . .
CASTHGQVIEDQAFF TGTGCCAGCACCCACGGACAGGTGATTGAGGATCAAGCTTTCTTT TRBJ1-1 TRBV28 medium-sized TRBD1
CASSLDRVTDTQYF TGTGCCAGCAGCTTGGACAGGGTCACAGATACGCAGTATTTT TRBJ2-3 TRBV5-8 . .
CASSPSQIYTQYF TGTGCCAGCAGCCCTTCCCAGATTTATACGCAGTATTTT TRBJ2-3 TRBV11-3 . .